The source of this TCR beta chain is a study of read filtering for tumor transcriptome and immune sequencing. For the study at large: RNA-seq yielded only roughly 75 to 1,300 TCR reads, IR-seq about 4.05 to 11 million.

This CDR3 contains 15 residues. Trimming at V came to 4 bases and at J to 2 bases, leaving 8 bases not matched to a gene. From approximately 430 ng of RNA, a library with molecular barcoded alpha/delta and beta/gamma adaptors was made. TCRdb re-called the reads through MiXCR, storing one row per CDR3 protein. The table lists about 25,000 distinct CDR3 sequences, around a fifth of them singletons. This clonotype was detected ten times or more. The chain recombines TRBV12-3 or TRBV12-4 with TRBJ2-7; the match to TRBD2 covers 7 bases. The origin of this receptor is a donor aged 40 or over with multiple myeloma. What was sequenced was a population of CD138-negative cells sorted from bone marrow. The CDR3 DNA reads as TGTGCCAGCAGTTCATGGTGGGGGGGGACCTACGAGCAGTACTTC. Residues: CASSSWWGGTYEQYF.